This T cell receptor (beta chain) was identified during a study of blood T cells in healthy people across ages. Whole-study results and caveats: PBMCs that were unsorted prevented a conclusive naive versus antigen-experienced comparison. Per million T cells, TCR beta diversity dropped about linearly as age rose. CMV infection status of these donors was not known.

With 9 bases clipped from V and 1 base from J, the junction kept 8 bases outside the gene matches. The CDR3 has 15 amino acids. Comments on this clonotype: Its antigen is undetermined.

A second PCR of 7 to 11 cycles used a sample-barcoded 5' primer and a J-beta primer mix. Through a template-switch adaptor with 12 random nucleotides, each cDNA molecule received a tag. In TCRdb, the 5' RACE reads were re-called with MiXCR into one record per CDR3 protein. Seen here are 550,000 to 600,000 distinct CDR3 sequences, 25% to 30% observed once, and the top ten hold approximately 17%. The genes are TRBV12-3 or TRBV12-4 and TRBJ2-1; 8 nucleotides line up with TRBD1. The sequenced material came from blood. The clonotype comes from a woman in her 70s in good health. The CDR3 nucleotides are TGTGCCAGTCTCCTGCGACAGGGGTCCTACAATGAGCAGTTCTTC. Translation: CASLLRQGSYNEQFF.